The clone carrying this T cell receptor beta chain has a count of ten or more. Antigen unknown. The trim removed 4 bases at V and 5 bases at J, leaving 16 bases unmatched. The CDR3 runs 20 residues. Looked up from germline, CDR1 is SGHRS and CDR2 is YFSETQ. The sample comes from a study of breast tumors, draining lymph nodes, adjacent tissues. Study-wide points: Luminal-like breast cancer showed significantly greater tumor-nontumor repertoire similarity than basal-like breast cancer did. Findings are consistent with lymph node origin and intratumoral expansion of most tumor T cells.

TCRdb redid the calling of the multiplex PCR reads with MiXCR, one entry per CDR3 protein. The sample gives about 110,000 distinct CDR3 sequences, roughly 33% of which show up once; approximately 5% is in the top ten. Breast cancer patients provided tissue from their axillary draining lymph nodes. The V gene is TRBV5-1, the J gene TRBJ2-1, with TRBD2 matching over 15 bases. The sequence was obtained from a female donor with breast cancer. Some clones in this sample may be carry-over from other donors' samples. Sequenced input: axillary lymph node tissue. DNA of the CDR3: TGCGCCAGCAGCCGCCAGGGGGGGGGACTAGCGGGAGGTATGGACAATGAGCAGTTCTTC. This encodes CASSRQGGGLAGGMDNEQFF.